This TCR beta chain was retrieved from a study of OX40 agonist ivuxolimab in advanced cancers. Study context: With ivuxolimab, an agonistic anti-OX40 (CD134) antibody, patients were treated. Age averaged around 54 years (range roughly 23 to 80), and 80% to 90% were male. One patient with hepatocellular carcinoma and two with cutaneous melanoma, three in all, had partial responses.

The CDR3 loop spans 13 amino acids. Between the trimmed V and J ends, which lost 1 base and 3 bases, there was a span of 9 bases. Germline CDR1 is GTSNPN and CDR2 is SVGIG (reference sequence). This clone has more than one count but fewer than ten. Some clones are missing from TCRdb's copy, which holds only in-frame ones; the method was immunoSEQ multiplex PCR. Of about 72,000 clones in the sample, 75% to 90% were seen once. The sample in question was CD4+ or CD8+ T cells sorted from blood, obtained in a trial of the OX40 agonist ivuxolimab. V gene TRBV30 combines with J gene TRBJ1-1, with D possibly being TRBD1 (5 bases). This clonotype was obtained from an adult with an advanced solid tumor such as melanoma, head and neck, liver or kidney cancer. The CDR3 DNA reads TGTGCCTGGAGTGCCGGGGGGTACACTGAAGCTTTCTTT. This translates into CAWSAGGYTEAFF.